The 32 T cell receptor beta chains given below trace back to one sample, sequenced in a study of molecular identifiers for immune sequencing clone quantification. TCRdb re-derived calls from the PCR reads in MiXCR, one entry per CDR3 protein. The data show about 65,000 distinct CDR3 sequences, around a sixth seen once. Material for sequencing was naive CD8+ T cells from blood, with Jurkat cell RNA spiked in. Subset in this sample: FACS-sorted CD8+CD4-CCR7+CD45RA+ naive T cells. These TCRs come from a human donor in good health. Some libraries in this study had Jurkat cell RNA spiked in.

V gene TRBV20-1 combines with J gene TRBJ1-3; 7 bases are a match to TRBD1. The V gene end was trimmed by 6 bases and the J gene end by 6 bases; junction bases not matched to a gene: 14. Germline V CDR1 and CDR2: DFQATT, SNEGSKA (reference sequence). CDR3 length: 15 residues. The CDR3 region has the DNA TGCAGTGCCGAGATGAGTTTAGGGGGCGAAAACACCATATATTTT. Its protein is CSAEMSLGGENTIYF.

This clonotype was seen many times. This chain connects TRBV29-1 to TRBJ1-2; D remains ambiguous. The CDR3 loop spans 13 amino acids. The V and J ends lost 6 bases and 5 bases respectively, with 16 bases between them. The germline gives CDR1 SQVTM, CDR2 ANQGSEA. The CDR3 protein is CSVTLGGAYGYTF. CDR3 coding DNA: TGCAGCGTGACGCTGGGAGGAGCTTATGGCTACACCTTC.

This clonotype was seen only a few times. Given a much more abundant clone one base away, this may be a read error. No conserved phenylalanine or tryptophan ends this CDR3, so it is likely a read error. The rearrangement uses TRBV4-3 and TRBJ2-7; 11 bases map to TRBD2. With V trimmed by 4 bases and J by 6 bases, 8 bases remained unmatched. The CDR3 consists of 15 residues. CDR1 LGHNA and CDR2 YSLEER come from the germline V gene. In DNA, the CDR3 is TGCGCCAGCAGCCCTTTAGCGGGAGGGCCGGGCGAGCAGTACCTC. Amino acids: CASSPLAGGPGEQYL.

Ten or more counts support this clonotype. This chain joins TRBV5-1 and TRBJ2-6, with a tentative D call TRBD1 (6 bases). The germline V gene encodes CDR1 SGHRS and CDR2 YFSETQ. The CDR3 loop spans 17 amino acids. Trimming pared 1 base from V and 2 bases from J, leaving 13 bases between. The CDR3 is CASSLSGAYAGANVLTF. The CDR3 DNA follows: TGCGCCAGCAGCTTGTCAGGGGCTTATGCTGGGGCCAACGTCCTGACTTTC.

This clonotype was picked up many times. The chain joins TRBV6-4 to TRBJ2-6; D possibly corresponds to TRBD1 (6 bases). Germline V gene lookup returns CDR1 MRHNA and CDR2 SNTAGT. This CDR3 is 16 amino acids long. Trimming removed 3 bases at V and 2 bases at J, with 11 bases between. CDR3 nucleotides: TGTGCCAGCAGTGATTTATACAGGGCTGGGGCCAACGTCCTGACTTTC. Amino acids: CASSDLYRAGANVLTF.

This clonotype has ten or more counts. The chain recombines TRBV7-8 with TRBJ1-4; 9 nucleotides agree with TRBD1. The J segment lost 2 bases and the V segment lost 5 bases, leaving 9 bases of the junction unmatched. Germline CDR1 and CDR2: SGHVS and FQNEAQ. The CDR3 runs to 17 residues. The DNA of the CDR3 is TGTGCCAGCAGCCTTTCCGGGACAGGGTGGACTAATGAAAAACTGTTTTTT. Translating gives CASSLSGTGWTNEKLFF.

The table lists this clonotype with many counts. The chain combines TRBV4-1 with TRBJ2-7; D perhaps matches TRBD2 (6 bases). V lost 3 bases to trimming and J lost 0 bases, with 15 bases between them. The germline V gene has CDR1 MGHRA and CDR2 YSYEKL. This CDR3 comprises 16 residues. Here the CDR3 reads CASSQGIETSSYEQYF. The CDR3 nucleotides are TGCGCCAGCAGCCAGGGTATAGAGACTAGCTCCTACGAGCAGTACTTC.

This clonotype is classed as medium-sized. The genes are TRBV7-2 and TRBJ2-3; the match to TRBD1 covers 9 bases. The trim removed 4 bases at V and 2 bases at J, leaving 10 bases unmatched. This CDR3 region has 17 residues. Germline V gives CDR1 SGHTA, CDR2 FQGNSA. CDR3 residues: CASSWGGTGPFTDTQYF. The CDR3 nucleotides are TGTGCCAGCAGCTGGGGGGGGACAGGGCCCTTCACAGATACGCAGTATTTT.

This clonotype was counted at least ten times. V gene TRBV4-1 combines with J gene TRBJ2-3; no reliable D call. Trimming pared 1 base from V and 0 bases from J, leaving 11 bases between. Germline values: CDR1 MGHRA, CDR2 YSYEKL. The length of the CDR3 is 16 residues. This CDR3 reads CASSQGTLTSTDTQYF. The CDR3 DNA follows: TGCGCCAGCAGCCAAGGGACGTTGACTAGCACAGATACGCAGTATTTT.

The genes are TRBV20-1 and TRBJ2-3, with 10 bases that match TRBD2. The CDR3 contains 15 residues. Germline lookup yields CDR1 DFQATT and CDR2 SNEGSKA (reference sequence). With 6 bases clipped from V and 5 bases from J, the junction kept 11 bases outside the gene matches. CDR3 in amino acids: CSATNSSGRLDTQYF. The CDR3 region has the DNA TGCAGTGCCACTAACTCTAGCGGGAGACTAGATACGCAGTATTTT.

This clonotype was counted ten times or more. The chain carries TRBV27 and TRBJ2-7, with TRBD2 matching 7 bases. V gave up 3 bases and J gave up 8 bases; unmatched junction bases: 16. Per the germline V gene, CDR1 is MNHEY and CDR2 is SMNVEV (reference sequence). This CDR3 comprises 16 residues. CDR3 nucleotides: TGTGCCAGCAGTTTTGGCCCCCGACTAGCCCCTGAGAAGCAGTACTTC. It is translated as CASSFGPRLAPEKQYF.

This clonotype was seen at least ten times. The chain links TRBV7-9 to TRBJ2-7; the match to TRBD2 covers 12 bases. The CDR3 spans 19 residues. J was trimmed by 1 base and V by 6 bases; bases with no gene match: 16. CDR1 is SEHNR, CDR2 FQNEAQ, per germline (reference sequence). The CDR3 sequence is CASRRSGTSGPGGSYEQYF. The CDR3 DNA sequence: TGTGCCAGCAGACGATCCGGGACTAGCGGGCCCGGTGGATCCTACGAGCAGTACTTC.

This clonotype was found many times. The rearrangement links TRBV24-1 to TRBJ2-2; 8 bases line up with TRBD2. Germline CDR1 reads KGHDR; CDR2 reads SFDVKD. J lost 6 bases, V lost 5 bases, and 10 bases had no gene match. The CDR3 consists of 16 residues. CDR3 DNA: TGTGCCACCAGTGTCCCCTTAGCGGGAAGGGCCGGGGAGCTGTTTTTT. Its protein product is CATSVPLAGRAGELFF.

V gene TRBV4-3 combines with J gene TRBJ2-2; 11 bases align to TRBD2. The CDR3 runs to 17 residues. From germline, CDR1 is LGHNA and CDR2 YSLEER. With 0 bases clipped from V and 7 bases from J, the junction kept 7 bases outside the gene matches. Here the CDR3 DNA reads TGCGCCAGCAGCCAAGAACGCCTAGCGGGAGGAGGCGGGGAGCTGTTTTTT. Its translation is CASSQERLAGGGGELFF.

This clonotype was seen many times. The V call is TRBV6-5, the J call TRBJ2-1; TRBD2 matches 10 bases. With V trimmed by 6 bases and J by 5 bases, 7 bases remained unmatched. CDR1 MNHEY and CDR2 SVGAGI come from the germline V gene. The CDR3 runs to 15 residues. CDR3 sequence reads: CASRPLAGFHNEQFF. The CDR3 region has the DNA TGTGCCAGCAGACCACTAGCGGGGTTCCACAATGAGCAGTTCTTC.

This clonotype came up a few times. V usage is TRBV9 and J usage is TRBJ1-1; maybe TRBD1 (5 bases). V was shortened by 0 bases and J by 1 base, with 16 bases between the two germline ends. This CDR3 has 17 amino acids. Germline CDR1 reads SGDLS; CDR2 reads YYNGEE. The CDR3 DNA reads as TGTGCCAGCAGCGTAGGTGGTGCGACAGTCCGGAACACTGAAGCTTTCTTT. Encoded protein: CASSVGGATVRNTEAFF.

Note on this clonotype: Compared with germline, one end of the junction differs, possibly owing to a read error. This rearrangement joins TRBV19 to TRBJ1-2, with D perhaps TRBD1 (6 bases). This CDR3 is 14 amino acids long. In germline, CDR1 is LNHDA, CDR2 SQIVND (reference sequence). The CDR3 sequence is CASSIAPGGYGYAF. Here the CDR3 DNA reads TGTGCCAGTAGTATAGCTCCGGGGGGCTATGGCTACGCCTTC.

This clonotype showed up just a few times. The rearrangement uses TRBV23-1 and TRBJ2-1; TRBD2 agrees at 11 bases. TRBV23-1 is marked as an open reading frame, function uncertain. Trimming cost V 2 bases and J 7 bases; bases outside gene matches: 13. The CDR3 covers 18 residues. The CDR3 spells CASSQKFPSGRLSNEQFF. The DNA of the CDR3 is TGCGCCAGCAGTCAAAAATTCCCTAGCGGGAGGTTAAGTAATGAGCAGTTCTTC.

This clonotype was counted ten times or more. The CDR3 is CATAPGQANTEAFF. CDR3 coding DNA: TGTGCCACTGCCCCAGGACAAGCGAACACTGAAGCTTTCTTT. The chain combines TRBV24-1 with TRBJ1-1; maybe TRBD1 (5 bases). Germline loops: CDR1 KGHDR, CDR2 SFDVKD. The CDR3 contains 14 residues. V lost 10 bases to trimming and J lost 1 base, with 15 bases between them.

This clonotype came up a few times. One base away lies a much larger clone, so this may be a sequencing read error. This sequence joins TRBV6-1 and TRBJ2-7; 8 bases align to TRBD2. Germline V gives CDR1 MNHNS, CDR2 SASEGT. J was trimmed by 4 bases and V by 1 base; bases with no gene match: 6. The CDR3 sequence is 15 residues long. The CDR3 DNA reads TGTGCCAGCAGTGAAGGTATTAGCGGGATTTACGAGCAGTACTTC. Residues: CASSEGISGIYEQYF.

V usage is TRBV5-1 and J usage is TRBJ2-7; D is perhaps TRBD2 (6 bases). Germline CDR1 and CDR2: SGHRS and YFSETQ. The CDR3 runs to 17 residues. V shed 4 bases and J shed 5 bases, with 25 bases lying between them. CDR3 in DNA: TGCGCCAGCAGCGTCCGTAGTGCGGGACGGGGGAGGAACGAGCAGTACTTC. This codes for CASSVRSAGRGRNEQYF.

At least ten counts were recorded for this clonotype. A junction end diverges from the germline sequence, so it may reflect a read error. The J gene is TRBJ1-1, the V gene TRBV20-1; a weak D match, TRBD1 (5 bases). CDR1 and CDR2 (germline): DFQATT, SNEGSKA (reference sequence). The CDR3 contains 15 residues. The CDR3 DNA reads TGCAGGGCTAGGGGTCAGGGCCAATTGAACACTGAAGCTTTCTTT. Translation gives CRARGQGQLNTEAFF.

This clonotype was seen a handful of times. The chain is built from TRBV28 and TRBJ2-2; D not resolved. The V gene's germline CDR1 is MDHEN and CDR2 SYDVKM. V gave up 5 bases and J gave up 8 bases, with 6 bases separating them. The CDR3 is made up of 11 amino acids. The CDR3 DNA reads TGTGCCAGCAGTGGATCGGGGGAGCTGTTTTTT. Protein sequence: CASSGSGELFF. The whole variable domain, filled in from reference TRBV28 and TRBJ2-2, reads DVKVTQSSRYLVKRTGEKVFLECVQDMDHENMFWYRQDPGLGLRLIYFSYDVKMKEKGDIPEGYSVSREKKERFSLILESASTNQTSMYLCASSGSGELFFGEGSRLTVL.

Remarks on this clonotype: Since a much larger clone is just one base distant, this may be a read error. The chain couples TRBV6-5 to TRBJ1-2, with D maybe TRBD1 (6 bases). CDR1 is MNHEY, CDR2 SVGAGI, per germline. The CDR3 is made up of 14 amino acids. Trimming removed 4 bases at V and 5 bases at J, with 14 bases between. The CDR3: CASSSEQGLYGYTF. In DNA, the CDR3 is TGTGCCAGCAGTTCCGAACAGGGACTGTATGGCTACACCTTC.

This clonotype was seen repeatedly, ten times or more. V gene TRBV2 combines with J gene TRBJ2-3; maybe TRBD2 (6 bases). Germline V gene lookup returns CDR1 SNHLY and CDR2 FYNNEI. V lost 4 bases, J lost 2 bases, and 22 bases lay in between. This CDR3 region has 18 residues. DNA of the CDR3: TGTGCCAGCAGTGGACCCTTTAGCGGAGCCGCCTTCACAGATACGCAGTATTTT. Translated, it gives CASSGPFSGAAFTDTQYF.

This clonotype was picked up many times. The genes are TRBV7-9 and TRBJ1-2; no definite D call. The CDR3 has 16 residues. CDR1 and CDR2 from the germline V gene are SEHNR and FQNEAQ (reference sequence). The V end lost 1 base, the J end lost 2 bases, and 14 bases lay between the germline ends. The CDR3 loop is CASSLGLSGRNYGYTF. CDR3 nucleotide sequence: TGTGCCAGCAGCTTAGGTCTCTCCGGCAGAAACTATGGCTACACCTTC.

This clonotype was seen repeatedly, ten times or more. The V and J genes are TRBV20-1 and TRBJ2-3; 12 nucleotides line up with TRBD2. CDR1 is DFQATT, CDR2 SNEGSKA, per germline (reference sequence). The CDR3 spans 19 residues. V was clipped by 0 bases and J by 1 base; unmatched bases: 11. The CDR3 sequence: CSARDFMASGRGGTDTQYF. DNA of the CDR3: TGCAGTGCTAGAGATTTCATGGCTAGCGGGAGGGGGGGCACAGATACGCAGTATTTT.

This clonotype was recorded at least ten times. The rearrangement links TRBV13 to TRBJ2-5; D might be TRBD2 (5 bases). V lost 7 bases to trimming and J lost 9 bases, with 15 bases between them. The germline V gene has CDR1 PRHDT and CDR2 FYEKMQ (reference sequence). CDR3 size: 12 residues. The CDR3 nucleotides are TGTGCCAGCACAACTTATCTCGGGGCCCAGTACTTC. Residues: CASTTYLGAQYF.

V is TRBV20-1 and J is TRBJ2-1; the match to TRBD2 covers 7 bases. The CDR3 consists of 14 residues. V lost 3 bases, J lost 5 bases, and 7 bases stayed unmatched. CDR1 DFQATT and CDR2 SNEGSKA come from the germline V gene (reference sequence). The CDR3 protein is CSARSGETHNEQFF. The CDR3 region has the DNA TGCAGTGCTAGGAGCGGGGAGACCCACAATGAGCAGTTCTTC.

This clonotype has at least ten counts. The CDR3 sequence: CASSLSLTYEQYF. The CDR3 DNA reads as TGTGCCAGCAGTTTATCGTTGACCTACGAGCAGTACTTC. The V call is TRBV27, the J call TRBJ2-7; D is ambiguous. The CDR3 is 13 amino acids. The V end lost 0 bases, the J end lost 2 bases, and 5 bases lay between the germline ends. Germline values: CDR1 MNHEY, CDR2 SMNVEV (reference sequence).

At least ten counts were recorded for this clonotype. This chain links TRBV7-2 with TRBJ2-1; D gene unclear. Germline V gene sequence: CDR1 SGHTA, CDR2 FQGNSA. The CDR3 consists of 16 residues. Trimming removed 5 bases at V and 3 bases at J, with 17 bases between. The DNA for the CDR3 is TGTGCCAGCAGCACCGTGGGTGGTATCCACTACAATGAGCAGTTCTTC. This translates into CASSTVGGIHYNEQFF.

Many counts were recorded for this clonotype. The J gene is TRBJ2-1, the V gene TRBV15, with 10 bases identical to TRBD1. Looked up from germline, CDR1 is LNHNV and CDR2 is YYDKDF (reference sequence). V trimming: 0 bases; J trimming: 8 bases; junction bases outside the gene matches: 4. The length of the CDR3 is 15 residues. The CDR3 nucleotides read TGTGCCACCAGCAGAGAAGGGACAGGGGACGATGAGCAGTTCTTC. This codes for CATSREGTGDDEQFF.